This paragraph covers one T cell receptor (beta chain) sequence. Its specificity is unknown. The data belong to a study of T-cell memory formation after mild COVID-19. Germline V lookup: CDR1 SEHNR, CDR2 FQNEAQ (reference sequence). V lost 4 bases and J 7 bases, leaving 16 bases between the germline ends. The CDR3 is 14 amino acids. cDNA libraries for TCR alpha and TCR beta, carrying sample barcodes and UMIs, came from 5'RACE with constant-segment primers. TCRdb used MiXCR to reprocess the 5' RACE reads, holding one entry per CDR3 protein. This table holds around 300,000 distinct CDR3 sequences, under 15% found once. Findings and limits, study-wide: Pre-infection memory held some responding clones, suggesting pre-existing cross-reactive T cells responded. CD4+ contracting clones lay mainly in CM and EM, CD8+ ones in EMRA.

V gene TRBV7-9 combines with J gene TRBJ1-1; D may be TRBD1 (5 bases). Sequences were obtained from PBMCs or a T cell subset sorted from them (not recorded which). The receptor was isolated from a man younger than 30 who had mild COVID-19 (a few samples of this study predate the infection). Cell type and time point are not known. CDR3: CASSSVRGGFEAFF. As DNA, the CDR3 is TGTGCCAGCAGCTCGGTGCGGGGCGGGTTTGAAGCTTTCTTT.